The clone carrying this T cell receptor beta chain has a single count. Antigen: not known. This sample was included in a study of cytomegalovirus exposure and HLA in healthy donors. General study points: Earlier results showed most TCR beta V segments being productive about 87% or about 30% of the time.

V lost 0 bases to trimming and J lost 1 base; unmatched junction nucleotides: 10. Germline CDR1 and CDR2: SQVTM and ANQGSEA. CDR3 length equals 17 residues. Primers included in the PCR were 60 Vbeta and 13 Jbeta primers. TCRdb's copy holds only in-frame clones and misses some; the assay was immunoSEQ multiplex PCR. The sample has around 57,000 clones, 89% seen once. This receptor was taken from a man aged 25-40 years in good health and CMV-seropositive. The rearrangement uses TRBV29-1 and TRBJ1-2; 8 bases are shared with TRBD1. Sequenced material: PBMCs. The CDR3 DNA follows: TGCAGCGTTGAAGATAATTCCAGGGGGCAGGGTAACTATGGCTACACCTTC. Its protein product is CSVEDNSRGQGNYGYTF.